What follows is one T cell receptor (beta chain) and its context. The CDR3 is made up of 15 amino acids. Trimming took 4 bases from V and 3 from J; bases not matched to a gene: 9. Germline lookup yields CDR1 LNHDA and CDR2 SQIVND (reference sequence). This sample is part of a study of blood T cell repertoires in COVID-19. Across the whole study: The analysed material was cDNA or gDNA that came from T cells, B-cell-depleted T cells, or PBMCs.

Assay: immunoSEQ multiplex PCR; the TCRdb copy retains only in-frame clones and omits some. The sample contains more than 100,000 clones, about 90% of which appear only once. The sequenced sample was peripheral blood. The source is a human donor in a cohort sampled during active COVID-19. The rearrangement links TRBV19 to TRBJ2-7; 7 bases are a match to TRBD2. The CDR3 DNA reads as TGTGCCAGTAGTACGGGTAGCGGGTTCATCTACGAGCAGTACTTC. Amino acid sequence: CASSTGSGFIYEQYF.